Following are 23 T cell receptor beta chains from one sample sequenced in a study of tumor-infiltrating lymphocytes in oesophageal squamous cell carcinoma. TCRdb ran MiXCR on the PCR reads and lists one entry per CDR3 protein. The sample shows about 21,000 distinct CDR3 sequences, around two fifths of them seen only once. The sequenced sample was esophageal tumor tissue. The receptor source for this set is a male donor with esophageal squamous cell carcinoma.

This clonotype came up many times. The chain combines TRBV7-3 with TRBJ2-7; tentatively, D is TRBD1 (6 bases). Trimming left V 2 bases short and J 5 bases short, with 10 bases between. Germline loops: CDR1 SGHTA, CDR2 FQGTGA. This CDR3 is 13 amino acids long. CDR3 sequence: CASSLQNRDEQYF. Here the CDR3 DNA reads TGTGCCAGCAGCTTACAAAACAGGGACGAGCAGTACTTC.

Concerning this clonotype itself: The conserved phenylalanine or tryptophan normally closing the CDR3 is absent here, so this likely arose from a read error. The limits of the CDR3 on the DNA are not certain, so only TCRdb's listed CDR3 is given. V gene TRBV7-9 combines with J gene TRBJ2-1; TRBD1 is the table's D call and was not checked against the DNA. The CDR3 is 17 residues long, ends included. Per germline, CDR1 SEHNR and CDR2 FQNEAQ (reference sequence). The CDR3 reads CASSPERQGVRGYTFGS.

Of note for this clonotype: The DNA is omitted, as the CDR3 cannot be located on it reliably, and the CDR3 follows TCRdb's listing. Here the CDR3 reads CISVPEEAPLEQAKSW. The rearrangement links TRBV7-5 to TRBJ1-1; the D segment call TRBD1 is taken from the table without a DNA check. TRBV7-5 is recorded as a pseudogene. The CDR3 contains 16 residues when both ends are counted.

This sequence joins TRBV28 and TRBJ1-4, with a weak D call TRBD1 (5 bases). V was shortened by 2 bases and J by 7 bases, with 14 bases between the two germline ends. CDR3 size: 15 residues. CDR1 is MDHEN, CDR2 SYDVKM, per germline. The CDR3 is CASSLVGGSGEKLFF. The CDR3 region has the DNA TGTGCCAGCAGTTTAGTGGGGGGGTCGGGTGAAAAACTGTTTTTT.

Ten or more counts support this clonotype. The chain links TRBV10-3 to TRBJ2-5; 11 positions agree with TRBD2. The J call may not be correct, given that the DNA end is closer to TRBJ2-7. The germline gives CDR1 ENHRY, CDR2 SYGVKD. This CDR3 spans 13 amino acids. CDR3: CAISETSGGEQYF. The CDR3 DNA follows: TGTGCCATCAGTGAGACTAGCGGGGGCGAGCAGTACTTC.

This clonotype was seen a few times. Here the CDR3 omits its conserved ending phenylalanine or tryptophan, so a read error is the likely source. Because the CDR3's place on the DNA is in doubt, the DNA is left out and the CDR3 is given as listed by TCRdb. The chain's CDR3 is CASSPVGQGDYGYTFGS. The chain recombines TRBV4-1 with TRBJ2-1; TRBD1, as called in the table, went unchecked against the DNA. Germline V lookup: CDR1 MGHRA, CDR2 YSYEKL. The CDR3 comprises 17 residues, both ends counted.

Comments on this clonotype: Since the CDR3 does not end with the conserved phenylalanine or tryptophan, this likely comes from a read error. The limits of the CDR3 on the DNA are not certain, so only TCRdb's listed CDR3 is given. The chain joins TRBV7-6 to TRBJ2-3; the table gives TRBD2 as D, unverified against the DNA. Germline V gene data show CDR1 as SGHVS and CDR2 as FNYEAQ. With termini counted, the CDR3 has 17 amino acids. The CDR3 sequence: CASSRTSGTPTSSTSVR.

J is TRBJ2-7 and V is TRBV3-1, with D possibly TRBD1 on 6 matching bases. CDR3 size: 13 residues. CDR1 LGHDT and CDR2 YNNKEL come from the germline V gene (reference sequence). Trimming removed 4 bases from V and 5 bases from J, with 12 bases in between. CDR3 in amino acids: CASSRSGVDEQYF. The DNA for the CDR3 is TGTGCCAGCAGCCGCTCAGGGGTAGACGAGCAGTACTTC.

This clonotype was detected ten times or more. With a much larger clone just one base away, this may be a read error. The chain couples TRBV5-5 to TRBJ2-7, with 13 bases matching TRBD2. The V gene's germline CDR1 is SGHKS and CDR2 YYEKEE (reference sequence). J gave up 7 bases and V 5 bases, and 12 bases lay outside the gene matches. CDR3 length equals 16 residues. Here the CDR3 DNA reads TGTGCCAGCAGACCCAGGACTAGCGGGAGCACCAATGAGCAGTACTTC. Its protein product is CASRPRTSGSTNEQYF.

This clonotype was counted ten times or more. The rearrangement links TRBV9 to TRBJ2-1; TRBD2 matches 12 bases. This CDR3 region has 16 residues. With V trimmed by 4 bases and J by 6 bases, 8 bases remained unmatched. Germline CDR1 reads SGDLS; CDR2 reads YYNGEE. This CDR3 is CASSSRTSGVANEQFF. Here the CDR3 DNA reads TGTGCCAGCAGCTCCCGGACTAGCGGGGTAGCCAATGAGCAGTTCTTC.

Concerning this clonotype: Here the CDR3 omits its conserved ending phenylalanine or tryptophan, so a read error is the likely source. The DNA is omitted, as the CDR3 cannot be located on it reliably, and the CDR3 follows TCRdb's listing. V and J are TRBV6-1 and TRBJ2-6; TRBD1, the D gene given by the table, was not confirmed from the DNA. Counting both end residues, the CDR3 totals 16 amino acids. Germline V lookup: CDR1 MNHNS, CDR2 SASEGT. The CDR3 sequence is CASSGQGAIETQYFGA.

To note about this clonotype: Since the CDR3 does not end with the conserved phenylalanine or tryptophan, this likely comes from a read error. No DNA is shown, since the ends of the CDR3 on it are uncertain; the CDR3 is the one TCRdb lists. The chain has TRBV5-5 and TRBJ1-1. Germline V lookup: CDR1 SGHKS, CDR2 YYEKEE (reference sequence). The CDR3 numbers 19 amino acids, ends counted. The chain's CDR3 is CASSRTSGRKACMSSSSAP.

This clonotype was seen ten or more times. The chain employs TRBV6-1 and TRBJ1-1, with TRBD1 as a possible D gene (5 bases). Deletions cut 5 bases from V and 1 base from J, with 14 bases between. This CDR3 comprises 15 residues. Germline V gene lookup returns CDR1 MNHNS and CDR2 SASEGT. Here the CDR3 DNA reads TGTGCCAGCAGTTTCGGGACCCGTGGGAACACTGAAGCTTTCTTT. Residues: CASSFGTRGNTEAFF.

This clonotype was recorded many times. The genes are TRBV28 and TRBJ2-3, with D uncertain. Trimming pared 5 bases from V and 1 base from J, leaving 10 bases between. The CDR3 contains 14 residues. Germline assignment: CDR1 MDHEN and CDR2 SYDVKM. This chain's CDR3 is CASSKGGGTDTQYF. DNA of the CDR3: TGTGCCAGCAGTAAGGGTGGCGGCACAGATACGCAGTATTTT. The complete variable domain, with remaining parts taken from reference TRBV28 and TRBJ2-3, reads DVKVTQSSRYLVKRTGEKVFLECVQDMDHENMFWYRQDPGLGLRLIYFSYDVKMKEKGDIPEGYSVSREKKERFSLILESASTNQTSMYLCASSKGGGTDTQYFGPGTRLTVL.

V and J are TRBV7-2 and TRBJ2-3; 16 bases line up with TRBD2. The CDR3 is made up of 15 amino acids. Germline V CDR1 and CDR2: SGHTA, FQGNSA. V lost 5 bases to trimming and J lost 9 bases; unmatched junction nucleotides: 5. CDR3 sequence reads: CASSEGLAGGDTQYF. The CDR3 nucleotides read TGTGCCAGCAGCGAGGGACTAGCGGGAGGGGACACGCAGTATTTT.

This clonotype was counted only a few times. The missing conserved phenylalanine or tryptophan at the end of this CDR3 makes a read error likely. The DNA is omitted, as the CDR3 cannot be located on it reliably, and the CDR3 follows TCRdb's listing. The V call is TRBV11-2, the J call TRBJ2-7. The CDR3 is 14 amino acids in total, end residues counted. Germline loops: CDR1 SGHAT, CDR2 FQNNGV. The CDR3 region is CASSLGRSGYTFGS.

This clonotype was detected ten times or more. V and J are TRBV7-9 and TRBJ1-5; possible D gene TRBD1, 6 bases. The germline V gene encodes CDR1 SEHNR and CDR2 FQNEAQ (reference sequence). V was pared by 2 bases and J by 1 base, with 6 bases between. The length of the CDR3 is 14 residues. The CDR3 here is CASSLQGSNQPQHF. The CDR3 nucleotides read TGTGCCAGCAGCTTACAGGGGAGCAATCAGCCCCAGCATTTT. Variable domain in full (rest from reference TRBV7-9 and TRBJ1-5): DTGVSQNPRHKITKRGQNVTFRCDPISEHNRLYWYRQTLGQGPEFLTYFQNEAQLEKSRLLSDRFSAERPKGSFSTLEIQRTEQGDSAMYLCASSLQGSNQPQHFGDGTRLSIL.

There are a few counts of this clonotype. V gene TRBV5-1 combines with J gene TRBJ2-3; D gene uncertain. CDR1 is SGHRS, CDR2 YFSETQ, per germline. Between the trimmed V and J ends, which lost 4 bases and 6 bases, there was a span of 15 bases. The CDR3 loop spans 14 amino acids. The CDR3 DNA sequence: TGCGCCAGCAGCGTCGACCCCATCCCGGATACGCAGTATTTT. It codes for CASSVDPIPDTQYF.

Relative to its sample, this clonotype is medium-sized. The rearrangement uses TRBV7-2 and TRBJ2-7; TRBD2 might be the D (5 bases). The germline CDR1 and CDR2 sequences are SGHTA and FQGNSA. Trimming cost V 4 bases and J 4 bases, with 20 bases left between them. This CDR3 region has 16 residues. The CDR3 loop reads CASSSPLGRVRYEQYF. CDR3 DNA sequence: TGTGCCAGCAGCTCCCCCCTAGGGCGGGTCCGGTACGAGCAGTACTTC.

CDR3 DNA sequence: TGTGCCAGCAGTCCTGGGGCTAGCGGGAGCCGCGAGCAGTACTTC. This sequence encodes CASSPGASGSREQYF. V usage is TRBV12-3 or TRBV12-4 and J usage is TRBJ2-4; 10 bases map to TRBD2. TRBJ2-7 explains the end of the DNA better; the J call may be wrong. CDR3 length: 15 residues.

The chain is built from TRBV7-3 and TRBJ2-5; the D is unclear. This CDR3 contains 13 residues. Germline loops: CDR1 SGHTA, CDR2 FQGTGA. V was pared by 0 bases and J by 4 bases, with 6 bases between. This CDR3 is CASSLTGPETQYF. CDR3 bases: TGTGCCAGCAGCTTAACCGGCCCAGAGACCCAGTACTTC.

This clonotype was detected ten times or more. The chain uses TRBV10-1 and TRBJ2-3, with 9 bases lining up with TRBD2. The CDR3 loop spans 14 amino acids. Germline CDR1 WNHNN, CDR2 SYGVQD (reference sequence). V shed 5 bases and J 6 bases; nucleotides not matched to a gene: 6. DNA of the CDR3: TGCGCCAGCAGTCCGGGACTAGCATCCGATACGCAGTATTTT. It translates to CASSPGLASDTQYF.

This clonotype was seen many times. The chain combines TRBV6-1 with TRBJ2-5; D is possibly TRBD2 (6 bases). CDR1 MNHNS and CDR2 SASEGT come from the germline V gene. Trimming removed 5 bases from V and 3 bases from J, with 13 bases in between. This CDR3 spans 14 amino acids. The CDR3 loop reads CASSPNGGEETQYF. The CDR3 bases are TGTGCCAGCAGTCCCAATGGCGGGGAAGAGACCCAGTACTTC.